This section outlines one T cell receptor (beta chain) sequence together with its context. It has no known antigen specificity. No per-base quality is available; no much larger clone lies one base away. One collaborating source in Seattle enrolled patients while the patients were actively infected and followed the patients over time throughout the course of disease. Collaborating institutions collected whole blood in K2EDTA tubes following their own protocols. For TCRbeta analysis, collaborators shipped samples as frozen whole blood, isolated PBMCs, or DNA extracted from either of those sample types. This record belongs to a study of blood T cell repertoires in COVID-19 (dated by TCRdb to 2020 to 2022). In the study overall: Samples from collaborators originated in the United States, Italy and Spain and spanned both the acute and convalescent phases of COVID-19. The material from the prospective study consisted of cDNA or gDNA derived from T cells, B-cell-depleted T cells, or PBMCs. Deeply sampled blood TCRbeta repertoires from subjects exposed to, actively infected with, or recovered from COVID-19 were included in the dataset. The repertoires were released in a freely available public database meant as a resource for research on the immune response to SARS-CoV-2. Samples came from the ongoing ImmuneRACE study (first 160 participants) plus 1,254 subjects from 6 global collaborators. A de-identified subject ID, COVID-19 status, age in years and sex were almost always included in the sample metadata. Where available, HLA class I and class II types were taken from metadata supplied by the sample provider and were not determined by assay-based typing.

The immunoSEQ Assay, a bias-controlled multiplex PCR, was used to amplify TCRbeta CDR3 regions from genomic DNA. Per the source publication's procedure: The number of nucleated cells in each sample was estimated from the amplification of reference gene primers within the assay. To quantify the absolute abundance of each unique TCRbeta CDR3 rearrangement, sequence reads were collapsed and filtered. Productive Simpson clonality was computed per sample as the square root of Simpson's diversity index over productive rearrangements. Held by TCRdb, this immuneACCESS table contains in-frame sequences only and omits some clones. Under half of the omission traces to an unresolved V gene where checked; the cause of the rest is unknown. V, J and clone size reflect that table, while D and trimming were determined from the DNA. Recorded for this sample are tens of thousands of clones; roughly 81% of them occurred a single time. Around 4.8% of the sample lies in the top ten.

CDR1 and CDR2 are read off the germline V gene as ENHRY and SYGVKD. From the cysteine up to the phenylalanine, the CDR3 has a length of 12 residues. The sequence is cut down to CDR3 DNA, 36 bases in frame from base 1. Relative to germline, V is 8 bases shorter and J is 8 bases shorter, with 15 bases between their ends. Study-level results and caveats: The quantity of clinical and demographic metadata differed by source and by participant and was supplied without curation.

The chain uses TRBV10-3 and TRBJ1-1, with the D gene not clear enough to name. Sequenced: peripheral blood. The TCR sequence derives from a man older than 75 with COVID-19, enrolled during active disease. The CDR3: CAIAGNKKEAFF. The DNA reads TGTGCCATCGCGGGGAATAAAAAGGAAGCTTTCTTT.